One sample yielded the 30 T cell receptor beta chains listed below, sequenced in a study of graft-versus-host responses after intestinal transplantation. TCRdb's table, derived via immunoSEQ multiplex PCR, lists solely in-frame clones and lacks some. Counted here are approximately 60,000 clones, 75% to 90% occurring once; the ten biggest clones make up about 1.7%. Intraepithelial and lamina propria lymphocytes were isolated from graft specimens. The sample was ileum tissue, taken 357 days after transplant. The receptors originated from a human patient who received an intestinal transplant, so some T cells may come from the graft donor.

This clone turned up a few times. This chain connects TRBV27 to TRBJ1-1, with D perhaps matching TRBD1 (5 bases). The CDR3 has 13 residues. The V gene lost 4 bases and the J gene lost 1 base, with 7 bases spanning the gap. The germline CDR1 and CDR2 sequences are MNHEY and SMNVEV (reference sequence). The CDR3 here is CASSSGANTEAFF. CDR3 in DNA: TGTGCCAGCAGTTCCGGGGCGAACACTGAAGCTTTCTTT.

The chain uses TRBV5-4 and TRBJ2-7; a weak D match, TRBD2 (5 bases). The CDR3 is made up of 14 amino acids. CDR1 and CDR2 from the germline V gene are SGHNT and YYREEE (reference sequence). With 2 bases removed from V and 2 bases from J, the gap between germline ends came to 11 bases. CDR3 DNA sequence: TGTGCCAGCAGCTTACCTAGCAACCCCTACGAGCAGTACTTC. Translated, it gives CASSLPSNPYEQYF.

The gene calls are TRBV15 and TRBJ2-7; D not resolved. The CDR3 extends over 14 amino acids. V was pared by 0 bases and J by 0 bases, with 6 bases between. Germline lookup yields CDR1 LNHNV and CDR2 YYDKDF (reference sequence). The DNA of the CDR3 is TGTGCCACCAGCAGAGACAGGAGCTCCTACGAGCAGTACTTC. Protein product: CATSRDRSSYEQYF.

The CDR3 sequence: CASSVAGNQPQHF. CDR3 nucleotide sequence: TGTGCCAGCAGCGTAGCCGGGAATCAGCCCCAGCATTTT. The chain joins TRBV9 to TRBJ1-5; no clear D gene. Trimming stripped 0 bases from V and 4 bases from J, with 5 bases between. Germline values: CDR1 SGDLS, CDR2 YYNGEE. The CDR3 covers 13 residues.

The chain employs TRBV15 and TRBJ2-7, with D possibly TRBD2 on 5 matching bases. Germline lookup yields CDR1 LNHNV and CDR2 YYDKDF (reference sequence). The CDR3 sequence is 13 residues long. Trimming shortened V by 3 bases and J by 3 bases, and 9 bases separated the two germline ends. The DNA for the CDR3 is TGTGCCACCAGCAGGGCTCGGGGCTACGAGCAGTACTTC. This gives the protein CATSRARGYEQYF.

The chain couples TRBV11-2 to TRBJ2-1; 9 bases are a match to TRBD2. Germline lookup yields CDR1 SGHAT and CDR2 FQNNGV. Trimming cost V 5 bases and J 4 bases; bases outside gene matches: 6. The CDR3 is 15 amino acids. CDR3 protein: CASSPLAGLYNEQFF. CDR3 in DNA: TGTGCCAGCAGCCCGCTAGCGGGGCTGTACAATGAGCAGTTCTTC.

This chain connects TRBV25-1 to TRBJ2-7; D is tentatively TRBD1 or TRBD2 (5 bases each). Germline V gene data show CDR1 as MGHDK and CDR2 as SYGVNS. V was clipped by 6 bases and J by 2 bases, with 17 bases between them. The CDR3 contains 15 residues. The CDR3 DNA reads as TGTGCCAGCAGCTCAGACGGGACGGTACCCTACGAGCAGTACTTC. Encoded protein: CASSSDGTVPYEQYF.

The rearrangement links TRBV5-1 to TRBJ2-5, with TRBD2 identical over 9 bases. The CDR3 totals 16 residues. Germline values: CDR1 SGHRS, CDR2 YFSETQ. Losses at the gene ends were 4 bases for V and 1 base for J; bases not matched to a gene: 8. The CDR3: CASSPRSGGPQETQYF. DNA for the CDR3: TGCGCCAGCAGCCCCCGCAGCGGGGGGCCCCAAGAGACCCAGTACTTC.

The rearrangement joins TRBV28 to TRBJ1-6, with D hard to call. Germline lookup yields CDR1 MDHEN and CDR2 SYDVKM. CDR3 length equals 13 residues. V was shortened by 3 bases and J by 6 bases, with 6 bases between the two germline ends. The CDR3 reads CASSFNPNSPLHF. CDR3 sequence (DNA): TGTGCCAGCAGTTTTAACCCTAATTCACCCCTCCACTTT.

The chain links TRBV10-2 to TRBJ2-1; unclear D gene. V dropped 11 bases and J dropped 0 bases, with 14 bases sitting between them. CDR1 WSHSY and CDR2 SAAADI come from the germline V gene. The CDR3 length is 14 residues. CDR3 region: CAAGSVSSYNEQFF. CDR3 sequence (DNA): TGCGCCGCCGGCTCGGTTAGCTCCTACAATGAGCAGTTCTTC.

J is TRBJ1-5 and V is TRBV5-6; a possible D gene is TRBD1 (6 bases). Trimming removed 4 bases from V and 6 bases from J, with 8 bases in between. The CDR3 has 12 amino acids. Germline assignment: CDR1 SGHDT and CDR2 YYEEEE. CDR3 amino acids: CASSRGLQPQHF. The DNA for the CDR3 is TGTGCCAGCAGCCGGGGGCTTCAGCCCCAGCATTTT. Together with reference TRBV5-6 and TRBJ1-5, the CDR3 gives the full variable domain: DAGVTQSPTHLIKTRGQQVTLRCSPKSGHDTVSWYQQALGQGPQFIFQYYEEEERQRGNFPDRFSGHQFPNYSSELNVNALLLGDSALYLCASSRGLQPQHFGDGTRLSIL.

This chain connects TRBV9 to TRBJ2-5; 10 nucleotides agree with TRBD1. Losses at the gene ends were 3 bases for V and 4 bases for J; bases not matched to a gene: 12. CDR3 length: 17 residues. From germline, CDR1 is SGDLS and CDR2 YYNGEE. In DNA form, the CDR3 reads TGTGCCAGCAGCGCTCTCGGAAGACAGGGGGCTGGAGAGACCCAGTACTTC. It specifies CASSALGRQGAGETQYF.

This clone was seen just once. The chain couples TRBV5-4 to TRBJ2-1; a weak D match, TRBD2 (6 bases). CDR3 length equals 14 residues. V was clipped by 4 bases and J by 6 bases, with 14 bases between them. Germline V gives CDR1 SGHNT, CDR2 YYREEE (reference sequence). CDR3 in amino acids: CASSPDSGSNEQFF. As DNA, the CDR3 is TGTGCCAGCAGCCCTGATAGCGGAAGCAATGAGCAGTTCTTC. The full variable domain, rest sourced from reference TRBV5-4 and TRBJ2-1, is ETGVTQSPTHLIKTRGQQVTLRCSSQSGHNTVSWYQQALGQGPQFIFQYYREEENGRGNFPPRFSGLQFPNYSSELNVNALELDDSALYLCASSPDSGSNEQFFGPGTRLTVL.

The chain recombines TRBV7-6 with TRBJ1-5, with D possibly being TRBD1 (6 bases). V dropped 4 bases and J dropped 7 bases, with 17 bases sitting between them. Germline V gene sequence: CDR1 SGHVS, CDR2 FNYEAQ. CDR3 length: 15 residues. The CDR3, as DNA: TGTGCCAGCAGCTCCGGGGTGGGGAGGGGGCAGCCCCAGCATTTT. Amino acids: CASSSGVGRGQPQHF.

CDR3 sequence reads: CASSAPTDNEQFF. CDR3 bases: TGTGCCAGCAGCGCACCGACGGATAATGAGCAGTTCTTC. This chain connects TRBV9 to TRBJ2-1, with D unresolved. Germline V gene sequence: CDR1 SGDLS, CDR2 YYNGEE. Trimming took 3 bases from V and 7 from J, leaving 11 bases between them. This CDR3 has 13 amino acids.

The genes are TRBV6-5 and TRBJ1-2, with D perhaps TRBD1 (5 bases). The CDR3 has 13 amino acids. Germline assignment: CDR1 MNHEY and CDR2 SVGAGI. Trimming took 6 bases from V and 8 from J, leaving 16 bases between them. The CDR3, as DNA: TGTGCCAGCAGACAGACAGAAGTGGGAGGCTACACCTTC. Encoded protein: CASRQTEVGGYTF.

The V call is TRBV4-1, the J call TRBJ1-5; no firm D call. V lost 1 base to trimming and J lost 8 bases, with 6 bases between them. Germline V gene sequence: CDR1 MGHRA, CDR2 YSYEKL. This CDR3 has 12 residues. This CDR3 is CASSQVGEPQHF. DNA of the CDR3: TGCGCCAGCAGCCAAGTGGGTGAGCCCCAGCATTTT.

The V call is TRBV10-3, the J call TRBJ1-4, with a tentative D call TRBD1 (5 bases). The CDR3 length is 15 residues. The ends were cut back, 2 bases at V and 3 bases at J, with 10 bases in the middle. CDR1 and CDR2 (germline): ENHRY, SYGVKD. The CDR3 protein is CAISEEGRSNEKLFF. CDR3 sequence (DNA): TGTGCCATCAGTGAGGAGGGGAGATCTAATGAAAAACTGTTTTTT.

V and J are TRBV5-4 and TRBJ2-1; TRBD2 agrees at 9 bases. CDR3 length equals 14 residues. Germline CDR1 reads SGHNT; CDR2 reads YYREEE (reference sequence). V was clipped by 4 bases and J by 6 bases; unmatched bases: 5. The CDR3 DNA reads TGTGCCAGCAGCCGCGGGGGGGGTGGCAATGAGCAGTTCTTC. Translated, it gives CASSRGGGGNEQFF.

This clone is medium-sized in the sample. DNA of the CDR3: TGCGCCAGCAGCCAAGTCGTGGGACAGAGCTATGGCTACACCTTC. Translating it yields CASSQVVGQSYGYTF. The rearrangement uses TRBV4-1 and TRBJ1-2; the match to TRBD1 covers 7 bases. The CDR3 has 15 amino acids. Germline V gives CDR1 MGHRA, CDR2 YSYEKL. V shed 1 base, J shed 4 bases, and the junction held 6 bases outside the gene matches.

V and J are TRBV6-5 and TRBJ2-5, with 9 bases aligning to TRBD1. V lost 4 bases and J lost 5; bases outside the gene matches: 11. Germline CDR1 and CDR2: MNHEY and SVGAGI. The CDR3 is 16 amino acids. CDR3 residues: CASSLHSDRGRETQYF. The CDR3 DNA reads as TGTGCCAGCAGTTTACACTCGGACAGGGGACGGGAGACCCAGTACTTC.

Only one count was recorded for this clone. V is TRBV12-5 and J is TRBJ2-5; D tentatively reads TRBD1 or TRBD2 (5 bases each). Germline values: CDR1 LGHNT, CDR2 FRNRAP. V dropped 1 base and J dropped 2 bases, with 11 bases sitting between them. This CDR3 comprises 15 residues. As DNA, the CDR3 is TGTGCTAGTGGTTTGGCCGGGACGGGACAAGAGACCCAGTACTTC. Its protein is CASGLAGTGQETQYF.

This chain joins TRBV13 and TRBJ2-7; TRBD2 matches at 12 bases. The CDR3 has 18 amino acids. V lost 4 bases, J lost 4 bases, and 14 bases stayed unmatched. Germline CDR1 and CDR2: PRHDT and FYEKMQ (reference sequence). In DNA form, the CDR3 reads TGTGCCAGCAGCTCGAGACTAGCGGGAGAGCTAAGGTATTACGAGCAGTACTTC. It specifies CASSSRLAGELRYYEQYF.

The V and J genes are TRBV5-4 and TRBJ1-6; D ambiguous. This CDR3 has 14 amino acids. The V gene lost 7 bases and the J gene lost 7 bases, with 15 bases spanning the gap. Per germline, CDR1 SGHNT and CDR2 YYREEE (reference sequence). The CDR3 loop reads CASRPRQENSPLHF. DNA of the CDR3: TGTGCCAGCCGTCCCCGGCAGGAAAATTCACCCCTCCACTTT.

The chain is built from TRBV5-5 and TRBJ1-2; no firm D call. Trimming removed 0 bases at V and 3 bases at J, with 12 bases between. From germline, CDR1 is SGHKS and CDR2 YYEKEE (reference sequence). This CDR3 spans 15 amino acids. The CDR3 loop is CASSLDLGFDYGYTF. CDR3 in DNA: TGTGCCAGCAGCTTGGATCTGGGATTCGACTATGGCTACACCTTC.

The CDR3 spells CASSLEGVPDTQYF. CDR3 in DNA: TGTGCCAGCAGTTTAGAGGGCGTCCCAGATACGCAGTATTTT. The genes are TRBV28 and TRBJ2-3, with a possible D match to TRBD2 (5 bases). Germline lookup yields CDR1 MDHEN and CDR2 SYDVKM. The CDR3 runs 14 residues. Trimming removed 2 bases at V and 4 bases at J, with 10 bases between. Full variable domain (missing parts from reference TRBV28 and TRBJ2-3): DVKVTQSSRYLVKRTGEKVFLECVQDMDHENMFWYRQDPGLGLRLIYFSYDVKMKEKGDIPEGYSVSREKKERFSLILESASTNQTSMYLCASSLEGVPDTQYFGPGTRLTVL.

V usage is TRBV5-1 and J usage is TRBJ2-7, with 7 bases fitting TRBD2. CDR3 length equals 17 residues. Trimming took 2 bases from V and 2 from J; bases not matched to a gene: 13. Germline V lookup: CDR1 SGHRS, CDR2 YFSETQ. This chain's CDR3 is CASSFHISWRGTYEQYF. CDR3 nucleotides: TGCGCCAGCAGCTTTCATATATCATGGCGGGGGACCTACGAGCAGTACTTC.

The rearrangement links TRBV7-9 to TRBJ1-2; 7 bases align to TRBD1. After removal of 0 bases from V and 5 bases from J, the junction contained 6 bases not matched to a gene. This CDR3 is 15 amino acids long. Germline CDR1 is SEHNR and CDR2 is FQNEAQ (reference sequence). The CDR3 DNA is TGTGCCAGCAGCTTAGCGCATGAGGACAGGTATGGCTACACCTTC. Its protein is CASSLAHEDRYGYTF.

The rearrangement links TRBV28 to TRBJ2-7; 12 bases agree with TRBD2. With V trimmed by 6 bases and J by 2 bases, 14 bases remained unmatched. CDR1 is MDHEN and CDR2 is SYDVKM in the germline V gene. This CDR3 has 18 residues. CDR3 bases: TGTGCCAGCAGCCCTACGGGACTAGCGGGTACCAAACCCTACGAGCAGTACTTC. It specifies CASSPTGLAGTKPYEQYF.

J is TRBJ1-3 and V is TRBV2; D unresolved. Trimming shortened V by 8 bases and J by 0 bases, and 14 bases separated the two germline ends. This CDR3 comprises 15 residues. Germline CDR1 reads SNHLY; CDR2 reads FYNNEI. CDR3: CASVENGLSGNTIYF. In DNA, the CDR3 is TGTGCCAGCGTCGAGAATGGGCTCTCTGGAAACACCATATATTTT.